The rows below give T cell receptor beta chains drawn from one sample of a study of shared clonotypes between healthy human individuals. Profiled with immunoSEQ multiplex PCR; TCRdb holds only in-frame clones, not every one. The sample shows hundreds of thousands of clones, 73% of them seen only once. The sequenced sample consisted of memory CD4+ T cells sorted from blood. These receptors were obtained from a man younger than 45 in good health. The CDR3 runs from the conserved cysteine through the conserved F or W. Each record gives: J gene, V gene, clone size, D gene, CDR3 DNA, CDR3 protein. The D gene is left open where the match is weak. The listing skips clone size in some rows; elsewhere it reads once, few, many or a size class.

TRBJ2-5	TRBV5-1	NA	NA	TGCGCCAGCAGCTTGCAAAACAGGGATCGGTACTTC	CASSLQNRDRYF
TRBJ2-1	TRBV7-9	NA	NA	TGTGCCAGCAGCCCCCCAAGAGGTCGAAATGAGCAGTTCTTC	CASSPPRGRNEQFF
TRBJ2-3	TRBV9	NA	NA	TGTGCCAGCAGCGTAGCCGATGGCGGGGGCGGTACGCAGTATTTT	CASSVADGGGGTQYF
TRBJ2-7	TRBV7-6	NA	TRBD1	TGTGCCAGCAGCTTAGCCCAGGGGGCTTTAAACGAGCAGTACTTC	CASSLAQGALNEQYF
TRBJ2-3	TRBV2	NA	NA	TGTGCCAGCAGTGAAGCGAGGATTAGCCCGCCAGATACGCAGTATTTT	CASSEARISPPDTQYF
TRBJ1-5	TRBV15	once	NA	TGTGCCACCAGCGCAGGATTTTATCAGCCCCAGCATTTT	CATSAGFYQPQHF
TRBJ2-3	TRBV27	NA	TRBD2	TGTGCCAGCAGTCCGATAGCGGGACGGGCGGCAGATACGCAGTATTTT	CASSPIAGRAADTQYF
TRBJ1-4	TRBV7-2	NA	TRBD1	TGTGCCAGCAGCCGACAGGGTGGGGAAAAACTGTTTTTT	CASSRQGGEKLFF
TRBJ2-7	TRBV5-4	NA	TRBD2	TGTGCCAGCAGCTTGGCGGCTAGCGGTAACTACGAGCAGTACTTC	CASSLAASGNYEQYF
TRBJ2-1	TRBV18	NA	NA	TGTGCCAGCTCACCAGAACAGGGAAGGATATATGAGCAGTTCTTC	CASSPEQGRIYEQFF
TRBJ2-5	TRBV7-2	NA	TRBD2	TGTGCCAGCAGCTTCCAGTGGGGGGGAGGCCAAGAGACCCAGTACTTC	CASSFQWGGGQETQYF
TRBJ2-3	TRBV5-5	NA	NA	TGTGCCAGCAGCTTGGTACTAGCTAGCACAGATACGCAGTATTTT	CASSLVLASTDTQYF
TRBJ1-6	TRBV18	NA	NA	TGTGCCAGCTCATCCTACAGGGCCGCCTATAATTCACCCCTCCACTTT	CASSSYRAAYNSPLHF
TRBJ2-1	TRBV18	NA	TRBD1	TGTGCCAGCTCACCAAACCAGGGGGCTTCCTACAATGAGCAGTTCTTC	CASSPNQGASYNEQFF
TRBJ2-1	TRBV9	once	NA	TGTGCCAGCAGCGCTGGGAGTTTGCAGTTCTTC	CASSAGSLQFF
TRBJ2-1	TRBV2	NA	NA	TGTGCCAGCAGTTCAATCGGGGGTTCTTCCTACAATGAGCAGTTCTTC	CASSSIGGSSYNEQFF